This TCR beta chain originates from a study of T cell responses to AZD1222 COVID-19 vaccine. For the study at large: Second-dose recipients at about 4 or about 12 weeks were treated as one pooled group. Study results and caveats: White British ancestry dominated among donors, who included more females, and clonal diversity was possibly underestimated. Reports indicate that nearly half of spike-specific TCRs are directed at unmutated variant regions.

Sequencing used immunoSEQ multiplex PCR; TCRdb keeps in-frame clones, though not all of them. This table has fewer than 120,000 clones, just under 95% appearing once. A remark on this clone: Its antigen is not known.

Per the germline V gene, CDR1 is SNHLY and CDR2 is FYNNEI. V lost 1 base and J 7 bases, leaving 8 bases between the germline ends. The CDR3 length is 12 residues. The receptor comes from an adult in good health. The source material was peripheral blood, sampled on day 0 of AZD1222 vaccination. The chain uses TRBV2 and TRBJ2-7; no definite D call. This CDR3 reads CASSEEVAEQYF. The CDR3 bases are TGTGCCAGCAGTGAAGAGGTGGCAGAGCAGTACTTC.